This T cell receptor (beta chain) was found in a study of blood T cell repertoires in COVID-19 (dated by TCRdb to about 2020). For context, the study as a whole: Samples covering the acute and convalescent phases of COVID-19 were provided by collaborators in the United States, Italy and Spain. The material from the prospective study consisted of cDNA or gDNA derived from T cells, B-cell-depleted T cells, or PBMCs. The dataset comprised deeply sampled blood TCRbeta repertoires from subjects exposed to, actively infected with, or recovered from COVID-19. A freely available public database, intended as a resource for researchers studying the immune response to SARS-CoV-2, is where the repertoires were released. The samples were drawn from two sources: the first 160 participants of the ongoing ImmuneRACE study, and 1,000 to 1,500 subjects contributed by 6 global collaborators. Nearly every sample came with metadata listing a de-identified subject ID, COVID-19 status, age in years and sex. HLA class I and class II types, where available, came from metadata supplied by the sample provider rather than from assay-based typing.

In Seattle, one collaborating source enrolled patients while the infection was active and tracked those patients longitudinally over the course of disease. The collaborating institutions used their own protocols to collect whole blood in K2EDTA tubes. For TCRbeta analysis, collaborators shipped samples as frozen whole blood, isolated PBMCs, or DNA extracted from either of those sample types. Summary of the overall study and its limitations: How much clinical and demographic metadata was included differed by source and by participant, and the metadata was provided uncurated.

TCRbeta CDR3 regions were amplified from genomic DNA by means of the immunoSEQ Assay, a bias-controlled multiplex PCR. As for the authors' bioinformatics: The number of nucleated cells in each sample was estimated from the amplification of reference gene primers within the assay. To quantify the absolute abundance of each unique TCRbeta CDR3 rearrangement, sequence reads were collapsed and filtered. Productive Simpson clonality was computed per sample as the square root of Simpson's diversity index over productive rearrangements. TCRdb retrieved this table from immuneACCESS and kept in-frame rearrangements only. Not all clones are present; in checked studies, unresolved V genes account for under half, and no reason is known for the remainder. V and J calls and clone size are given by that table; D and trimming were obtained from the DNA. The sample table contains a few hundred thousand clones; only one count was recorded for 91% of them. The ten largest clones add up to 2.6% of the sample.

This clone was detected only once. No cognate antigen has been identified for it. Base qualities are not provided; no much larger clone lies one nucleotide away. From a lookup of the germline V gene, CDR1 and CDR2 are SGHAT and FQNNGV. V is pared back by 4 bases and J by 3 bases, with 16 bases lying between the germline termini. The CDR3 covers 16 residues, taking in both the cysteine and the phenylalanine. Solely the CDR3 DNA is kept, with 48 bases framed from the first base. Recombination connected TRBV11-2 to TRBJ2-1; TRBD1 is a weak D gene call, 6 bases matching. What was sequenced was peripheral blood. The sequence derives from a person aged 18-35 years with COVID-19, enrolled during active disease. The DNA sequence follows: TGTGCCAGCAGCTGGACAGCTACGACCGACTACAATGAGCAGTTCTTC. Its protein reads: CASSWTATTDYNEQFF.